What follows are 23 T cell receptor beta chains derived from one specimen sequenced in a study of beta chain features in type 1 diabetes. TCRB transcripts that were expressed got sequenced, as all of the isolated RNA had been reverse transcribed. Sequencing used immunoSEQ multiplex PCR; TCRdb keeps in-frame clones, though not all of them. Here the sample spans just over 600,000 clones, roughly a sixth being singletons. The sample consisted of naive CD4+ T cells from blood. These receptor sequences come from a man aged 18-30 years in good health.

This clone was seen only a few times. The V gene is TRBV4-2, the J gene TRBJ2-3; tentatively, D is TRBD1 (5 bases). The CDR3 runs to 16 residues. Germline lookup yields CDR1 LGHNA and CDR2 YNFKEQ. Trimming pared 8 bases from V and 4 bases from J, leaving 22 bases between. The CDR3 spells CASGSTLTQGSDTQYF. The CDR3 DNA is TGTGCCAGCGGTTCCACACTCACTCAGGGTTCAGATACGCAGTATTTT.

The chain carries TRBV29-1 and TRBJ2-6; D might be TRBD1 (6 bases). Trimming shortened V by 6 bases and J by 4 bases, and 13 bases separated the two germline ends. The CDR3 runs to 14 residues. Per germline, CDR1 SQVTM and CDR2 ANQGSEA. CDR3 bases: TGCAGCGTATGTACAGGGCCCGGGGCCAACGTCCTGACTTTC. This encodes CSVCTGPGANVLTF.

In its sample, this clone was seen a few times. The chain combines TRBV7-2 with TRBJ2-7; 14 nucleotides agree with TRBD2. After removal of 0 bases from V and 6 bases from J, the junction contained 1 base not matched to a gene. The CDR3 consists of 15 residues. Germline assignment: CDR1 SGHTA and CDR2 FQGNSA. The CDR3 spells CASSLATSGRVEQYF. CDR3 bases: TGTGCCAGCAGCTTAGCGACTAGCGGGAGGGTCGAGCAGTACTTC.

The chain employs TRBV7-9 and TRBJ1-1; D is possibly TRBD1 (5 bases). V was pared by 1 base and J by 1 base, with 7 bases between. CDR1 and CDR2 (germline): SEHNR, FQNEAQ (reference sequence). The CDR3 runs 14 residues. Here the CDR3 DNA reads TGTGCCAGCAGCTTAGAGGGGCAGAACACTGAAGCTTTCTTT. Translation: CASSLEGQNTEAFF.

V is TRBV18 and J is TRBJ1-2; TRBD1 matches 11 bases. V lost 2 bases and J lost 4; bases outside the gene matches: 9. This CDR3 is 17 amino acids long. CDR1 is KGHSH and CDR2 is LQKENI in the germline V gene. In DNA, the CDR3 is TGTGCCAGCTCACCAAAGGGAGGACAGGGGGCGTTCTATGGCTACACCTTC. It yields the protein CASSPKGGQGAFYGYTF.

This clone was counted a few times. V is TRBV4-3 and J is TRBJ2-1; 8 nucleotides match TRBD2. J gave up 7 bases and V 0 bases, and 11 bases lay outside the gene matches. In germline, CDR1 is LGHNA, CDR2 YSLEER. The CDR3 consists of 17 residues. Written as DNA, the CDR3 is TGCGCCAGCAGCCAAGATTTGGCCGGGGGGGCGTGGAATGAGCAGTTCTTC. It encodes CASSQDLAGGAWNEQFF.

The chain joins TRBV2 to TRBJ2-1; D unclear. The germline V and J ends were trimmed by 4 bases and 8 bases, with 3 bases remaining between them. Germline V CDR1 and CDR2: SNHLY, FYNNEI. CDR3 size: 10 residues. The CDR3 protein is CASSVYEQFF. In DNA, the CDR3 is TGTGCCAGCAGTGTCTATGAGCAGTTCTTC.

The CDR3 coding sequence is TGTGCCAGCAGTCCGACGTCCTTGTATACAGATACGCAGTATTTT. Its translation: CASSPTSLYTDTQYF. This chain joins TRBV2 and TRBJ2-3; D not certain. Germline V gene sequence: CDR1 SNHLY, CDR2 FYNNEI. The CDR3 contains 15 residues. V was pared by 5 bases and J by 3 bases, with 15 bases between.

This clone was counted between two and nine times. The rearrangement uses TRBV19 and TRBJ2-1, with a tentative D call TRBD2 (5 bases). V was clipped by 2 bases and J by 6 bases, with 8 bases between them. The CDR3 length is 13 residues. Germline CDR1 reads LNHDA; CDR2 reads SQIVND (reference sequence). The CDR3 coding sequence is TGTGCCAGTAGTATAAGAGGGATCAATGAGCAGTTCTTC. It is translated as CASSIRGINEQFF.

The gene calls are TRBV10-3 and TRBJ2-2; D possibly uses TRBD1 or TRBD2 (5 bases each). CDR1 ENHRY and CDR2 SYGVKD come from the germline V gene. The CDR3 covers 14 residues. With 6 bases removed from V and 1 base from J, the gap between germline ends came to 9 bases. The CDR3 DNA reads TGTGCCATCAGCCGGGACGGGAACACCGGGGAGCTGTTTTTT. This encodes CAISRDGNTGELFF.

This clone was seen only a few times. This sequence joins TRBV6-1 and TRBJ2-1; 8 bases match TRBD2. Trimming at V came to 4 bases and at J to 2 bases, leaving 7 bases not matched to a gene. Germline-derived CDR1 and CDR2 are MNHNS and SASEGT. This CDR3 has 16 residues. Here the CDR3 reads CASSATSGGTYNEQFF. For the CDR3, the DNA is TGTGCCAGCAGTGCCACCAGCGGGGGCACCTACAATGAGCAGTTCTTC.

The V and J genes are TRBV28 and TRBJ2-7; no reliable D call. The germline V and J ends were trimmed by 6 bases and 2 bases, with 8 bases remaining between them. The CDR3 covers 12 residues. Germline V gene data show CDR1 as MDHEN and CDR2 as SYDVKM. CDR3 region: CASSPTTYEQYF. The DNA for the CDR3 is TGTGCCAGCAGCCCGACAACCTACGAGCAGTACTTC.

The CDR3 is CASSPGPGGNYGYTF. The CDR3 DNA follows: TGTGCCAGCAGTCCCGGCCCAGGGGGGAACTATGGCTACACCTTC. The chain combines TRBV28 with TRBJ1-2; TRBD1 aligns across 7 bases. J gave up 2 bases and V 5 bases, and 8 bases lay outside the gene matches. CDR1 and CDR2 from the germline V gene are MDHEN and SYDVKM. The CDR3 sequence is 15 residues long.

This clone was seen a few times. This chain joins TRBV7-9 and TRBJ1-2; tentative D call: TRBD1 (6 bases). Trimming stripped 5 bases from V and 5 bases from J, with 18 bases between. CDR1 is SEHNR and CDR2 is FQNEAQ in the germline V gene (reference sequence). This CDR3 is built from 15 residues. The CDR3 region has the DNA TGTGCCAGCAGCCCGCCCCGAACAGGGATGTATGGCTACACCTTC. Translated: CASSPPRTGMYGYTF.

This clone was observed a handful of times. This sequence joins TRBV10-3 and TRBJ2-1; TRBD2 agrees at 11 bases. Trimming removed 4 bases from V and 9 bases from J; junction bases left unmatched: 5. The length of the CDR3 is 14 residues. In germline, CDR1 is ENHRY, CDR2 SYGVKD. The CDR3 here is CAISGTSGQVEQFF. The CDR3, as DNA: TGTGCCATCAGTGGGACTAGCGGGCAAGTTGAGCAGTTCTTC.

The chain has TRBV28 and TRBJ2-5; TRBD1 matches 9 bases. Per the germline V gene, CDR1 is MDHEN and CDR2 is SYDVKM. CDR3 size: 15 residues. V lost 5 bases, J lost 3 bases, and 7 bases stayed unmatched. The CDR3 reads CASSTPGTGKETQYF. The CDR3 nucleotides are TGTGCCAGCAGTACCCCCGGGACAGGGAAAGAGACCCAGTACTTC.

The chain has TRBV5-1 and TRBJ2-5, with TRBD1 matching 7 bases. The CDR3 loop spans 16 amino acids. V gave up 2 bases and J gave up 7 bases; unmatched junction bases: 14. CDR1 and CDR2 from the germline V gene are SGHRS and YFSETQ. CDR3: CASSFYYRGSDRTQYF. The CDR3 DNA follows: TGCGCCAGCAGCTTCTACTACAGGGGCAGTGATAGGACCCAGTACTTC. Using reference TRBV5-1 and TRBJ2-5 for the parts outside the CDR3, the full variable domain is KAGVTQTPRYLIKTRGQQVTLSCSPISGHRSVSWYQQTPGQGLQFLFEYFSETQRNKGNFPGRFSGRQFSNSRSEMNVSTLELGDSALYLCASSFYYRGSDRTQYFGPGTRLLVL.

This clone was seen a few times. This chain links TRBV9 with TRBJ2-1; 9 nucleotides agree with TRBD2. CDR3 length equals 14 residues. The V gene's germline CDR1 is SGDLS and CDR2 YYNGEE. Germline trimming cut 4 bases from V and 2 bases from J; bases unmatched to any gene: 1. The CDR3, as DNA: TGTGCCAGCAGCATAGCGGGGGCCTACAATGAGCAGTTCTTC. Amino acids: CASSIAGAYNEQFF.

This chain uses TRBV6-5 with TRBJ1-1, with D possibly TRBD1 on 6 matching bases. V lost 9 bases and J lost 1, with 18 bases in between. The CDR3 is made up of 15 amino acids. Germline V gives CDR1 MNHEY, CDR2 SVGAGI. This CDR3 is CASFLGSRGNTEAFF. The DNA of the CDR3 is TGTGCCAGTTTCTTGGGGTCCAGGGGGAACACTGAAGCTTTCTTT.

This clone appeared a few times. This chain connects TRBV2 to TRBJ1-3; D perhaps matches TRBD1 (5 bases). The CDR3 is 13 residues long. The V gene lost 3 bases and the J gene lost 3 bases, with 6 bases spanning the gap. Germline CDR1 is SNHLY and CDR2 is FYNNEI. For the CDR3, the DNA is TGTGCCAGCAGTGAGGGGGATGGAAACACCATATATTTT. Protein sequence: CASSEGDGNTIYF.

A few counts support this clone. The sample carries other DNA sequences with the same CDR3. This rearrangement joins TRBV7-2 to TRBJ2-5; the D call may be TRBD1 or TRBD2 (5 bases each). CDR1 and CDR2 from the germline V gene are SGHTA and FQGNSA. The CDR3 extends over 13 amino acids. Trimming stripped 3 bases from V and 2 bases from J, with 7 bases between. The CDR3 DNA reads TGTGCCAGCAGCTTGGGACGTCAAGAGACCCAGTACTTC. Translating gives CASSLGRQETQYF. The entire variable domain, with the rest obtained from reference TRBV7-2 and TRBJ2-5, is as follows: GAGVSQSPSNKVTEKGKDVELRCDPISGHTALYWYRQSLGQGLEFLIYFQGNSAPDKSGLPSDRFSAERTGGSVSTLTIQRTQQEDSAVYLCASSLGRQETQYFGPGTRLLVL.

In its sample, this clone was seen a few times. The chain recombines TRBV21-1 with TRBJ2-4; TRBD1, the table's D call, was not compared with the DNA. TRBV21-1 represents a pseudogene. CDR3 length: 13 amino acids. The CDR3 DNA reads as TGTGCCAGCGCAGGGGGTTTTGGGTACATTCAGTACTTC. Protein sequence: CASAGGFGYIQYF.

This clone was seen just once. The J gene is TRBJ1-5, the V gene TRBV5-1; a possible D gene is TRBD1 (5 bases). Between the trimmed V and J ends, which lost 0 bases and 3 bases, there was a span of 10 bases. Germline CDR1 is SGHRS and CDR2 is YFSETQ. This CDR3 region has 15 residues. The CDR3, as DNA: TGCGCCAGCAGCTTGGAAGGACACAACAATCAGCCCCAGCATTTT. It translates to CASSLEGHNNQPQHF.